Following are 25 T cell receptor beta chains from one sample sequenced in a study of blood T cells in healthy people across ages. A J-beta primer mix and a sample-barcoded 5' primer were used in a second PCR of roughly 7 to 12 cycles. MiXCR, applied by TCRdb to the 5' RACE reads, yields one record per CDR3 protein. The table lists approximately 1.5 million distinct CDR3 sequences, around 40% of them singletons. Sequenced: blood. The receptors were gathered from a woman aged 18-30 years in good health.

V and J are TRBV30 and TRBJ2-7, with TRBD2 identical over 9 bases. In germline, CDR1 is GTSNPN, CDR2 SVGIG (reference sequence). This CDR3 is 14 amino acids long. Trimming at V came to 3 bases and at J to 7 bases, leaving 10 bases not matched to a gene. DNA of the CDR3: TGTGCCTGGAGGTCGGCGGGAGGGCCAAATGAGCAGTACTTC. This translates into CAWRSAGGPNEQYF.

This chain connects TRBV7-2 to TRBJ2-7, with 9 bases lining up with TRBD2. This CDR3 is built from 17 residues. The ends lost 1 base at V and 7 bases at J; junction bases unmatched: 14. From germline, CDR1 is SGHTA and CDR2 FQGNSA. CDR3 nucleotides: TGTGCCAGCAGCTTAGGACTAGCGGCAAGCTCCTACAATGAGCAGTACTTC. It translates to CASSLGLAASSYNEQYF.

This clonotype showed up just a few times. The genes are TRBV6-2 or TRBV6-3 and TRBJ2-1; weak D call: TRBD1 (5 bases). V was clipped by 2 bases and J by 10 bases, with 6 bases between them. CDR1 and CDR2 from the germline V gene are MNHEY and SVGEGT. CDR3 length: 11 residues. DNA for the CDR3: TGTGCCAGCAGTTACAGACAGGAGCAGTTCTTC. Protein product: CASSYRQEQFF.

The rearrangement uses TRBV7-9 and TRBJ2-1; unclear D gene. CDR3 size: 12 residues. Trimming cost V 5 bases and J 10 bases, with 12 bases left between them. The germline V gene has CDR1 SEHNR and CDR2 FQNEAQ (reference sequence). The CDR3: CASSLFPYEQFF. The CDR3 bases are TGTGCCAGCAGCCTTTTCCCCTACGAGCAGTTCTTC. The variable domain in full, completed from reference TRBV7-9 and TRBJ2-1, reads DTGVSQNPRHKITKRGQNVTFRCDPISEHNRLYWYRQTLGQGPEFLTYFQNEAQLEKSRLLSDRFSAERPKGSFSTLEIQRTEQGDSAMYLCASSLFPYEQFFGPGTRLTVL.

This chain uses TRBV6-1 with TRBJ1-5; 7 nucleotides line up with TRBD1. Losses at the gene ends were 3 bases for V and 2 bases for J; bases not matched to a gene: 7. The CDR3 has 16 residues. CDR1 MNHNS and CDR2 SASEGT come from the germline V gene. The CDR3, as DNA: TGTGCCAGCAGTGATATACAGGGGTATGGCAATCAGCCCCAGCATTTT. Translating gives CASSDIQGYGNQPQHF.

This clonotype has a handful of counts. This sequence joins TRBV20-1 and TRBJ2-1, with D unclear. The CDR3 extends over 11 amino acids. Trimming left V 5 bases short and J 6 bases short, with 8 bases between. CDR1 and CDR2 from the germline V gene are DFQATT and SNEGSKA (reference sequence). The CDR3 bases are TGCAGTGCTTCCCACCCCAATGAGCAGTTCTTC. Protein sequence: CSASHPNEQFF.

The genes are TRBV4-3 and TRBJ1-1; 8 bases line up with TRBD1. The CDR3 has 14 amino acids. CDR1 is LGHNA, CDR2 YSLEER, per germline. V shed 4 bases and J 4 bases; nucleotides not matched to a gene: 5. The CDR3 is CASSRWTGSTEAFF. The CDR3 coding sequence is TGCGCCAGCAGCCGATGGACAGGGAGCACTGAAGCTTTCTTT.

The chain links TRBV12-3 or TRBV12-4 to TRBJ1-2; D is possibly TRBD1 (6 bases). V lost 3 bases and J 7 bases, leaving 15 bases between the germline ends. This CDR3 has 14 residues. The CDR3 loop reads CASSLRTAPSGYTF. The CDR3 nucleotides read TGTGCCAGCAGTTTGCGGACAGCTCCTTCTGGCTACACCTTC.

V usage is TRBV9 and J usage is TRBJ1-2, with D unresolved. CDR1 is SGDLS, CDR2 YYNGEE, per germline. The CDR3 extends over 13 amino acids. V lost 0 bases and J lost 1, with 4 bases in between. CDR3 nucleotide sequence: TGTGCCAGCAGCGTAGCGATTAACTATGGCTACACCTTC. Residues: CASSVAINYGYTF.

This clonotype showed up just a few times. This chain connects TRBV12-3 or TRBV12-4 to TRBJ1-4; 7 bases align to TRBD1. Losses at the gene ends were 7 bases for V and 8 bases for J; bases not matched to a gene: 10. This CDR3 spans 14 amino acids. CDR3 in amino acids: CASTPGTEDEKLFF. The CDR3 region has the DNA TGTGCCAGCACCCCTGGGACAGAGGACGAAAAACTGTTTTTT.

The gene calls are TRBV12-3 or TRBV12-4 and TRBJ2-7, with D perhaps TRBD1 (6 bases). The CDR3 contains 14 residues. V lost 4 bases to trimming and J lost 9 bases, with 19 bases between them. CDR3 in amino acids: CASSSQTGAVWQYF. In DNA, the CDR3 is TGTGCCAGCAGTTCACAGACAGGTGCGGTTTGGCAGTACTTC.

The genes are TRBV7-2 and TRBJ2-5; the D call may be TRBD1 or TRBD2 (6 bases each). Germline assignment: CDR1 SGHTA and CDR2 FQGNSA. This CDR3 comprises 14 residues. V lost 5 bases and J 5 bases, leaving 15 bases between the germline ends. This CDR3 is CASSIYGGEETQYF. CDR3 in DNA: TGTGCCAGCAGCATTTACGGGGGCGAGGAGACCCAGTACTTC.

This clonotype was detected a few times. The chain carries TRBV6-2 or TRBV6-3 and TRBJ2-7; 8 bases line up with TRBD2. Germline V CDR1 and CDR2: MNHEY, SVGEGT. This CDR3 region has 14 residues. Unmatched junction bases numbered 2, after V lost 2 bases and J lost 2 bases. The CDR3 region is CASSYAGGPYEQYF. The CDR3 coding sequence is TGTGCCAGCAGTTACGCGGGAGGCCCCTACGAGCAGTACTTC.

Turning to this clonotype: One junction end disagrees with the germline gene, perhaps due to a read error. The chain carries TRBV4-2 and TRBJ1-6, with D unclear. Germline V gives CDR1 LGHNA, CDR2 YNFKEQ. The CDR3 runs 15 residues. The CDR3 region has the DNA TGTGCCAGCGGCCAAGAATTCACGTTAAATTCACCCCTCCACTTT. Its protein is CASGQEFTLNSPLHF.

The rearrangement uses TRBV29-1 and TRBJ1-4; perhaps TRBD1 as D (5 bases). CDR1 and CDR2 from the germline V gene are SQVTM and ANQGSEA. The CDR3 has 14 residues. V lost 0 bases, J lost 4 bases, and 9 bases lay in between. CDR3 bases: TGCAGCGTTGAAGATACGGGGCTTAATGAAAAACTGTTTTTT. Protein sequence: CSVEDTGLNEKLFF.

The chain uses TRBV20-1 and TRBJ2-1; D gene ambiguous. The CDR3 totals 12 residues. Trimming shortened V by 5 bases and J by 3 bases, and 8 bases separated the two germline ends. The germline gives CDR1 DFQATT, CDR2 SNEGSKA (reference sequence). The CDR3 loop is CSAAPLYNEQFF. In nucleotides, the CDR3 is TGCAGTGCTGCCCCTCTCTACAATGAGCAGTTCTTC.

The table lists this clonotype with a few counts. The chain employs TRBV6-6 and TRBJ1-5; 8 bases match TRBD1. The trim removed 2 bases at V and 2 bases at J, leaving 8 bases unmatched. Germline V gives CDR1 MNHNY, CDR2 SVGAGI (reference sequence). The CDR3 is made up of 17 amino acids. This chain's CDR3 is CASSYPDREVGNQPQHF. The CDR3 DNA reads TGTGCCAGCAGTTACCCGGACAGGGAGGTTGGCAATCAGCCCCAGCATTTT.

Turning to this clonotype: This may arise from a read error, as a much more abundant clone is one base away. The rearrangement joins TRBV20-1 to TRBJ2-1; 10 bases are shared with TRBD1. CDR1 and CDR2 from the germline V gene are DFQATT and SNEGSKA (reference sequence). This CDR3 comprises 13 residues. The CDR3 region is CRDGQGDRNEQFF. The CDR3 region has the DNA TGCAGGGACGGACAGGGGGACCGCAATGAGCAGTTCTTC.

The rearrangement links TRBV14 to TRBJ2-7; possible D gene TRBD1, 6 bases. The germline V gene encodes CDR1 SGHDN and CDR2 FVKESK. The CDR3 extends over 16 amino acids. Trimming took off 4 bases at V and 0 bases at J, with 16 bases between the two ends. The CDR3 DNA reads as TGTGCCAGCAGCCCCTTTGGTAGGGACATCTCCTACGAGCAGTACTTC. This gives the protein CASSPFGRDISYEQYF.

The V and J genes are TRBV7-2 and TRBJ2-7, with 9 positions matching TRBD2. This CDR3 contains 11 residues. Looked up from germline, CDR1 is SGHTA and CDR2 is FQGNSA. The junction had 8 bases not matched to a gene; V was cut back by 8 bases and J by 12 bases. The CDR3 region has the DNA TGTGCCAGCGGAAGCGGGGGGCCCTTGTACTTC. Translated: CASGSGGPLYF. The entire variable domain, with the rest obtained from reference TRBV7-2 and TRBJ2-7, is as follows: GAGVSQSPSNKVTEKGKDVELRCDPISGHTALYWYRQSLGQGLEFLIYFQGNSAPDKSGLPSDRFSAERTGGSVSTLTIQRTQQEDSAVYLCASGSGGPLYFGPGTRLTVT.

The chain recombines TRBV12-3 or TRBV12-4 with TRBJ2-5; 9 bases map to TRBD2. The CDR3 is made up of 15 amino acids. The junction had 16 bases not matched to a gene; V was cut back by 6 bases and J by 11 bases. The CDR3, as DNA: TGTGCCAGCAGGAGGAGCGGGGGGTGGGGCAATGAGCAGTACTTC. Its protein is CASRRSGGWGNEQYF.

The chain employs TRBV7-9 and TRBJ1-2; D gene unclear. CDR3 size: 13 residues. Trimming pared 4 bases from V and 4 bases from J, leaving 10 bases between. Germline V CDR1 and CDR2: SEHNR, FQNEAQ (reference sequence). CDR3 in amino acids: CASSSQAPYGYTF. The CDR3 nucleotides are TGTGCCAGCAGCTCTCAGGCCCCCTATGGCTACACCTTC.

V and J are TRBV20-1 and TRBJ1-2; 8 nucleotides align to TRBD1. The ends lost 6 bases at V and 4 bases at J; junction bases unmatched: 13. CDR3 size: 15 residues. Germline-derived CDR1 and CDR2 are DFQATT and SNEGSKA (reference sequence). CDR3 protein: CSATTGTGARYGYTF. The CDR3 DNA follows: TGCAGTGCGACCACCGGGACAGGAGCTCGCTATGGCTACACCTTC.

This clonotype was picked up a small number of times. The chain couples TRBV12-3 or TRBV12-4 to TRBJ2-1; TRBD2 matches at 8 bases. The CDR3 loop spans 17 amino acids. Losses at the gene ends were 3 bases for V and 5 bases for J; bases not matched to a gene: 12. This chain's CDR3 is CASSLRAGVRGNNEQFF. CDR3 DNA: TGTGCCAGCAGTTTGAGAGCGGGAGTAAGAGGAAACAATGAGCAGTTCTTC.

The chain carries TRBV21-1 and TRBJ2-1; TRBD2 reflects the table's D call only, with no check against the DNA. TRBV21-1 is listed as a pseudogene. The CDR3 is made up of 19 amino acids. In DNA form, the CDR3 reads TGTGCCAGCAGCAAAGTTCTGGCCGGATCCTCCTTGGGGTACAATGAGCAGTTCTTC. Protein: CASSKVLAGSSLGYNEQFF.